This entry lists 5 T cell receptor beta chains sequenced from one sample in a study of identical twins. Via MiXCR, TCRdb re-called the 5' RACE reads, giving one row per CDR3 protein. The table shows about 470,000 distinct CDR3 sequences, with roughly 26% occurring only once. The same specimen was also included in a second study, on T cells expressing NK-cell markers.

The source material was CD4+ T cells sorted from blood. The receptors shown here come from a woman aged 18-30 years in good health.

This clonotype was recorded at least ten times. The V call is TRBV5-1, the J call TRBJ2-1, with TRBD1 as a possible D gene (6 bases). Trimming took 2 bases from V and 7 from J, leaving 13 bases between them. CDR3 size: 14 residues. CDR1 is SGHRS and CDR2 is YFSETQ in the germline V gene. CDR3 amino acids: CASSFQGPRNEQFF. CDR3 DNA: TGCGCCAGCAGCTTTCAGGGGCCCAGGAATGAGCAGTTCTTC.

This sequence joins TRBV12-3 or TRBV12-4 and TRBJ2-3; 10 nucleotides agree with TRBD2. This CDR3 is 13 amino acids long. The V segment lost 7 bases and the J segment 8 bases; nucleotides outside the gene matches: 6. The CDR3 DNA reads as TGTGCCAGCACGCTAGCGGGAGCGTCTACGCAGTATTTT. This encodes CASTLAGASTQYF.

This clonotype turned up a few times. The chain links TRBV5-1 to TRBJ2-7; TRBD1 is a possible D gene (6 bases). V lost 0 bases to trimming and J lost 1 base, with 8 bases between them. The length of the CDR3 is 14 residues. CDR1 is SGHRS, CDR2 YFSETQ, per germline. CDR3 loop: CASSLETGSYEQYF. CDR3 sequence (DNA): TGCGCCAGCAGCTTGGAGACAGGTTCCTACGAGCAGTACTTC.

This clonotype turned up a few times. The chain uses TRBV29-1 and TRBJ2-3; 8 nucleotides align to TRBD2. Germline V gene data show CDR1 as SQVTM and CDR2 as ANQGSEA. This CDR3 has 13 amino acids. With V trimmed by 5 bases and J by 5 bases, 6 bases remained unmatched. In nucleotides, the CDR3 is TGCAGCGTTTCCGGGGGGGCAGGAGATACGCAGTATTTT. Encoded protein: CSVSGGAGDTQYF.

This clonotype occurred a few times. CDR3 residues: CASSVGGLYNEQFF. CDR3 sequence (DNA): TGTGCCAGCAGCGTCGGGGGCCTTTACAATGAGCAGTTCTTC. J is TRBJ2-1 and V is TRBV9; possibly TRBD1 or TRBD2 for D (6 bases each). Per germline, CDR1 SGDLS and CDR2 YYNGEE. The CDR3 runs to 14 residues. V lost 2 bases to trimming and J lost 4 bases, with 10 bases between them. The full variable domain, with the rest looked up from reference TRBV9 and TRBJ2-1, is DSGVTQTPKHLITATGQRVTLRCSPRSGDLSVYWYQQSLDQGLQFLIQYYNGEERAKGNILERFSAQQFPDLHSELNLSSLELGDSALYFCASSVGGLYNEQFFGPGTRLTVL.